This TCR beta chain is drawn from a study of human CD8 memory T cell subsets. Whole-study results and caveats: Chao1 estimates hinted that stem-like memory T cells outstripped precursor exhausted T cells in diversity.

Healthy donors' buffy coats supplied the PBMC. It was negative magnetic separation that enriched the total CD8+ T cells. CDR3 length: 13 residues. The germline V gene has CDR1 LNHDA and CDR2 SQIVND (reference sequence). A remark on this clonotype: Its antigen is undetermined.

UMI-labeled 5' RACE was used to make TCR beta libraries. As handled by the study authors: Across the sequenced material, each individual TCR beta library was found to contain somewhere between about 2,900 and 18,000 functional CDR3 beta clonotypes. No DNA is given; TCRdb re-called the 5' RACE reads and lists each CDR3 protein once. The V and J calls reflect TCRdb's pipeline rather than the authors' work. This sample contains 19,000 or so distinct CDR3 sequences. The TCR was taken from a human donor in good health. This chain joins TRBV19 and TRBJ2-7; the TRBD2 assignment by TCRdb is unverifiable without DNA. Sequencing was carried out using CD8+ stem-like memory T cells (TSCM and TCM) sorted from PBMCs. Subset described: stem-like memory CD8 T cells (TSTEM), CCR7+ PD-1- TIGIT-. This CDR3 is CASSQGPEYEQYF.